Described below is a single T cell receptor (beta chain) sequence and its context. Treatment noted: 15 to 20 received Ad26.COV2.S at low or high dose, single or two shots; about five received placebo; per-sample allocation not given. Material that was analyzed had been drawn on day 63 after the first vaccine or placebo injection. The data belong to a study of Ad26.COV2.S vaccination and SARS-CoV-2 variants. Using immunoSEQ multiplex PCR, the repertoire was profiled, and TCRdb retains in-frame clones only, with some absent. Seen here are around 400,000 clones, around 90% observed once, and the top ten hold roughly an eighth. The material was peripheral blood, obtained in a trial of Ad26.COV2.S vaccine versus placebo. This clonotype was sampled from a person aged 18-60 years who received the Ad26.COV2.S COVID-19 vaccine or a placebo.

The CDR3 DNA follows: TGTGCCAGCAGTAGTCGGACCCTCTACAATGAGCAGTTCTTC. It translates to CASSSRTLYNEQFF. This chain uses TRBV6-5 with TRBJ2-1, with no clear D. V lost 5 bases to trimming and J lost 3 bases, with 11 bases between them. CDR3 length: 14 amino acids. Germline CDR1 and CDR2: MNHEY and SVGAGI.